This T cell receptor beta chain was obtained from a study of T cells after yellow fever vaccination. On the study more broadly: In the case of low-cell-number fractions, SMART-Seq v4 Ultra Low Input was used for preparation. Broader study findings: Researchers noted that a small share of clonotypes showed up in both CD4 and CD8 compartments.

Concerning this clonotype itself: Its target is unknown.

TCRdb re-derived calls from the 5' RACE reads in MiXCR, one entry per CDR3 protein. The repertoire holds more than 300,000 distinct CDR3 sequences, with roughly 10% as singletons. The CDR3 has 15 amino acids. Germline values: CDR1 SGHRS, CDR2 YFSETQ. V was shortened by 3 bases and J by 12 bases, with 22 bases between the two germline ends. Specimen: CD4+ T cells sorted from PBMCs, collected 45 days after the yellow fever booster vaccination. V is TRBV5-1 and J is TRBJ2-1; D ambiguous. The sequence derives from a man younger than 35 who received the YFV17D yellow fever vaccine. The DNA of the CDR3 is TGCGCCAGCAGCTCGGGTAGCCGCGATACGACTGGGCAGTTCTTC. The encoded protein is CASSSGSRDTTGQFF.